This is a list of T cell receptor beta chains from one sample in a study of long-term antiretroviral therapy in people with HIV. Profiled with immunoSEQ multiplex PCR; TCRdb holds only in-frame clones, not every one. This table holds tens of thousands of clones, roughly 77% found once. The sample here was unsorted PBMCs, taken 1.9 years after starting antiretroviral therapy. Source of these receptors: a man aged 18 to 29 with HIV. The CDR3 runs from the conserved cysteine through the conserved F or W. A D gene is named only where the DNA matches it firmly. Clone size is not always given. Where it is, it says once, few, many or a class for expanded clones.

J gene: TRBJ2-5
V gene: TRBV6-5
clone size: .
D gene: .
CDR3 protein: CASSNREETQYF
CDR3 DNA: TGTGCCAGCAGCAACAGGGAAGAGACCCAGTACTTC

J gene: TRBJ2-5
V gene: TRBV18
clone size: .
D gene: .
CDR3 protein: CASSPDGTQETQYF
CDR3 DNA: TGTGCCAGCTCACCTGACGGGACCCAAGAGACCCAGTACTTC

J gene: TRBJ2-1
V gene: TRBV7-9
clone size: few
D gene: TRBD2
CDR3 protein: CASNPIGGYNEQFF
CDR3 DNA: TGTGCCAGCAACCCCATCGGGGGGTACAATGAGCAGTTCTTC

J gene: TRBJ2-5
V gene: TRBV5-8
clone size: .
D gene: .
CDR3 protein: CASSLTGPETQYF
CDR3 DNA: TGTGCCAGCAGCCTTACAGGGCCGGAGACCCAGTACTTC

J gene: TRBJ2-7
V gene: TRBV7-8
clone size: .
D gene: TRBD1
CDR3 protein: CASSRDSATYEQYF
CDR3 DNA: TGTGCCAGCAGCCGGGACAGCGCGACCTACGAGCAGTACTTC

J gene: TRBJ1-5
V gene: TRBV6-1
clone size: few
D gene: .
CDR3 protein: CASSEGVFGNQPQHF
CDR3 DNA: TGTGCCAGCAGTGAAGGGGTATTTGGTAATCAGCCCCAGCATTTT

J gene: TRBJ2-3
V gene: TRBV6-5
clone size: .
D gene: TRBD1
CDR3 protein: CASIPDRGHTDTQYF
CDR3 DNA: TGTGCCAGCATCCCGGACAGGGGGCACACAGATACGCAGTATTTT

J gene: TRBJ1-1
V gene: TRBV2
clone size: .
D gene: TRBD1
CDR3 protein: CASSWTGTKTEAFF
CDR3 DNA: TGTGCCAGCAGCTGGACAGGGACGAAAACTGAAGCTTTCTTT

J gene: TRBJ1-1
V gene: TRBV5-5
clone size: .
D gene: .
CDR3 protein: CASSFPPGLGTEAFF
CDR3 DNA: TGTGCCAGCAGCTTTCCCCCAGGTTTGGGCACTGAAGCTTTCTTT

J gene: TRBJ1-1
V gene: TRBV27
clone size: .
D gene: .
CDR3 protein: CASSPPDGNTEAFF
CDR3 DNA: TGTGCCAGCAGTCCCCCCGACGGAAACACTGAAGCTTTCTTT

J gene: TRBJ2-5
V gene: TRBV5-1
clone size: .
D gene: .
CDR3 protein: CASSLVPGQETQYF
CDR3 DNA: TGCGCCAGCAGCTTGGTACCAGGACAAGAGACCCAGTACTTC

J gene: TRBJ2-7
V gene: TRBV2
clone size: .
D gene: .
CDR3 protein: CASTWDVSYEQYF
CDR3 DNA: TGTGCCAGCACTTGGGACGTCTCCTACGAGCAGTACTTC

J gene: TRBJ2-3
V gene: TRBV5-1
clone size: .
D gene: .
CDR3 protein: CASSDSQGGDTQYF
CDR3 DNA: TGCGCCAGCAGTGACTCACAGGGAGGAGATACGCAGTATTTT

J gene: TRBJ2-7
V gene: TRBV6-1
clone size: .
D gene: .
CDR3 protein: CASSEDYSGTYEQYF
CDR3 DNA: TGTGCCAGCAGTGAAGATTATTCAGGGACGTACGAGCAGTACTTC

J gene: TRBJ2-5
V gene: TRBV5-1
clone size: .
D gene: .
CDR3 protein: CASSPVGAQGIGETQYF
CDR3 DNA: TGCGCCAGCAGCCCGGTGGGGGCGCAGGGGATCGGGGAGACCCAGTACTTC

J gene: TRBJ2-2
V gene: TRBV19
clone size: .
D gene: .
CDR3 protein: CASRRDPAGELFF
CDR3 DNA: TGTGCCAGTAGAAGGGACCCGGCCGGGGAGCTGTTTTTT

J gene: TRBJ1-3
V gene: TRBV5-4
clone size: .
D gene: .
CDR3 protein: CASSSTSVGDTIYF
CDR3 DNA: TGTGCCAGCAGCTCAACCAGCGTGGGGGACACCATATATTTT

J gene: TRBJ1-5
V gene: TRBV6-1
clone size: few
D gene: TRBD1
CDR3 protein: CASGETGYQPQHF
CDR3 DNA: TGTGCCAGCGGGGAGACAGGGTATCAGCCCCAGCATTTT

J gene: TRBJ2-1
V gene: TRBV10-2
clone size: .
D gene: .
CDR3 protein: CASSEFFGRDNEQFF
CDR3 DNA: TGCGCCAGCAGTGAGTTTTTCGGTCGAGACAATGAGCAGTTCTTC

J gene: TRBJ2-5
V gene: TRBV5-1
clone size: .
D gene: .
CDR3 protein: CATSDSPQETQYF
CDR3 DNA: TGCGCCACCTCGGACAGCCCTCAAGAGACCCAGTACTTC

J gene: TRBJ1-1
V gene: TRBV9
clone size: once
D gene: TRBD1
CDR3 protein: CASSEGQPNTEAFF
CDR3 DNA: TGTGCCAGCAGCGAGGGACAGCCGAACACTGAAGCTTTCTTT

J gene: TRBJ2-7
V gene: TRBV5-1
clone size: .
D gene: TRBD2
CDR3 protein: CASKVLAGSYEQYF
CDR3 DNA: TGCGCCAGCAAGGTCCTAGCGGGGTCCTACGAGCAGTACTTC

J gene: TRBJ2-3
V gene: TRBV7-9
clone size: .
D gene: .
CDR3 protein: CVQAPGEGDTQYF
CDR3 DNA: TGTGTCCAGGCGCCCGGGGAAGGAGATACGCAGTATTTT

J gene: TRBJ1-2
V gene: TRBV7-2
clone size: .
D gene: .
CDR3 protein: CASSFGGSGTNYGYTF
CDR3 DNA: TGTGCCAGCAGCTTCGGGGGCTCAGGGACGAACTATGGCTACACCTTC

J gene: TRBJ2-2
V gene: TRBV5-5
clone size: .
D gene: .
CDR3 protein: CASTIEGRTGELFF
CDR3 DNA: TGTGCCAGCACTATTGAAGGGAGGACCGGGGAGCTGTTTTTT

J gene: TRBJ1-1
V gene: TRBV2
clone size: .
D gene: .
CDR3 protein: CASSEVWGDPNTEAFF
CDR3 DNA: TGTGCCAGCAGTGAGGTCTGGGGGGACCCGAACACTGAAGCTTTCTTT

J gene: TRBJ2-5
V gene: TRBV19
clone size: .
D gene: .
CDR3 protein: CASSITGALSGETQYF
CDR3 DNA: TGTGCCAGTAGTATAACTGGGGCCCTCTCGGGAGAGACCCAGTACTTC

J gene: TRBJ1-1
V gene: TRBV9
clone size: .
D gene: .
CDR3 protein: CASSVQGNTEAFF
CDR3 DNA: TGTGCCAGCAGCGTTCAGGGGAACACTGAAGCTTTCTTT

J gene: TRBJ1-1
V gene: TRBV29-1
clone size: .
D gene: .
CDR3 protein: CSVERTVAFF
CDR3 DNA: TGCAGCGTTGAAAGGACAGTTGCTTTCTTT

J gene: TRBJ2-1
V gene: TRBV6-5
clone size: few
D gene: .
CDR3 protein: CASSPSSGNEQFF
CDR3 DNA: TGTGCCAGCAGTCCTTCCTCAGGGAATGAGCAGTTCTTC

J gene: TRBJ1-4
V gene: TRBV9
clone size: .
D gene: .
CDR3 protein: CASSSHWATNEKLFF
CDR3 DNA: TGTGCCAGCAGCTCCCACTGGGCAACTAATGAAAAACTGTTTTTT

J gene: TRBJ1-3
V gene: TRBV10-2
clone size: .
D gene: TRBD1
CDR3 protein: CASSGTGAGNTIYF
CDR3 DNA: TGCGCCAGCAGTGGGACAGGGGCCGGAAACACCATATATTTT

J gene: TRBJ1-6
V gene: TRBV5-6
clone size: .
D gene: .
CDR3 protein: CASSFRWGVDSPLHF
CDR3 DNA: TGTGCCAGCAGCTTTCGGTGGGGTGTTGATTCACCCCTCCACTTT

J gene: TRBJ1-1
V gene: TRBV27
clone size: once
D gene: TRBD1
CDR3 protein: CASSPSTGEVGTEAFF
CDR3 DNA: TGTGCCAGCAGTCCTTCGACAGGGGAGGTTGGCACTGAAGCTTTCTTT

J gene: TRBJ2-2
V gene: TRBV7-3
clone size: .
D gene: .
CDR3 protein: CASSLGGANTGELFF
CDR3 DNA: TGTGCCAGCAGCTTAGGGGGGGCCAACACCGGGGAGCTGTTTTTT

J gene: TRBJ2-1
V gene: TRBV9
clone size: few
D gene: .
CDR3 protein: CASSVGGGSYNEQFF
CDR3 DNA: TGTGCCAGCAGCGTAGGTGGGGGTTCCTACAATGAGCAGTTCTTC

J gene: TRBJ2-1
V gene: TRBV19
clone size: .
D gene: TRBD2
CDR3 protein: CASRPGLAGETYNEQFF
CDR3 DNA: TGTGCCAGTAGGCCTGGACTAGCGGGGGAAACCTACAATGAGCAGTTCTTC

J gene: TRBJ1-1
V gene: TRBV28
clone size: .
D gene: .
CDR3 protein: CASSLSFFPEAFF
CDR3 DNA: TGTGCCAGCAGTTTATCCTTTTTCCCTGAAGCTTTCTTT

J gene: TRBJ2-1
V gene: TRBV16
clone size: few
D gene: TRBD1
CDR3 protein: CASSQSRAGGGSYNEQFF
CDR3 DNA: TGTGCCAGCAGCCAATCTAGGGCAGGGGGCGGTTCCTACAATGAGCAGTTCTTC

J gene: TRBJ2-5
V gene: TRBV11-2
clone size: once
D gene: TRBD2
CDR3 protein: CASSPGLAGEIQETQYF
CDR3 DNA: TGTGCCAGCAGCCCGGGACTAGCGGGGGAGATCCAAGAGACCCAGTACTTC